A single sample gave rise to the 2 T cell receptor beta chains below, sequenced in a study of shared clonotypes between healthy human individuals (dated by TCRdb to 2020 to 2022). The library was produced with the immunoSEQ multiplex PCR assay. TCRdb retrieved this table from immuneACCESS and kept in-frame rearrangements only. Not all clones are present; in checked studies, unresolved V genes account for under half, and no reason is known for the remainder. This sample has some 660,000 clones in its table, and around four fifths of those were observed once. The ten largest clonotypes hold around 2% of the sample. Sequenced material: memory CD4+ T cells sorted from blood. The cell subset or site label here, explained by the study, means: CD45RA-negative fraction. Receptors originate from a woman under 40 in good health.

CDR3 nucleotides: TGTGCCAAATTGACAGGGGAAATTGCTTTCTTT. Protein: CAKLTGEIAFF. The genes are TRBV2 and TRBJ1-1; 8 nucleotides agree with TRBD1. Per the germline V gene, CDR1 is SNHLY and CDR2 is FYNNEI. The CDR3 consists of 11 residues. The J segment lost 11 bases and the V segment lost 10 bases, leaving 9 bases of the junction unmatched.

The rearrangement links TRBV19 to TRBJ1-4; perhaps TRBD1 as D (5 bases). Trimming took off 2 bases at V and 3 bases at J, with 16 bases between the two ends. Germline V gives CDR1 LNHDA, CDR2 SQIVND (reference sequence). CDR3 length: 17 amino acids. For the CDR3, the DNA is TGTGCCAGTAGTATAACACAGGAGGCCAGACCTAATGAAAAACTGTTTTTT. Translating gives CASSITQEARPNEKLFF.